Shown below are 27 T cell receptor beta chains from a single sample sequenced in a study of cytomegalovirus exposure and HLA in healthy donors. The method was immunoSEQ multiplex PCR; TCRdb's version includes in-frame clones alone and lacks a portion of them. The table lists about 160,000 clones, 70% to 90% of them singletons. The sequenced sample consisted of PBMCs. The source is a young man in good health and CMV-seropositive.

Turning to this clone: The identical CDR3 is also encoded by other nucleotide sequences in the sample. V gene TRBV9 combines with J gene TRBJ2-7; 8 bases agree with TRBD1. The CDR3 covers 14 residues. V shed 2 bases, J shed 2 bases, and the junction held 3 bases outside the gene matches. CDR1 is SGDLS, CDR2 YYNGEE, per germline. CDR3 nucleotide sequence: TGTGCCAGCAGCGTCGGACAGGGACCCTACGAGCAGTACTTC. As protein: CASSVGQGPYEQYF.

V usage is TRBV5-1 and J usage is TRBJ2-5; unclear D gene. CDR3 size: 15 residues. Germline values: CDR1 SGHRS, CDR2 YFSETQ. Trimming pared 0 bases from V and 2 bases from J, leaving 11 bases between. Written as DNA, the CDR3 is TGCGCCAGCAGCTTGGGTAACAGTCAACAAGAGACCCAGTACTTC. Translated: CASSLGNSQQETQYF.

In its sample, this clone was seen a few times. This chain links TRBV21-1 with TRBJ2-1; the table's D call TRBD2 went unverified against the DNA. TRBV21-1 is a pseudogene locus. The CDR3 spans 12 residues. CDR3 nucleotides: TGTGCCAGCAGCCCGCGGGGCCGCGAGCAGTTCTTC. It translates to CASSPRGREQFF.

V is TRBV12-5 and J is TRBJ1-2; the D gene is possibly TRBD1 (6 bases). Per the germline V gene, CDR1 is LGHNT and CDR2 is FRNRAP. The CDR3 extends over 15 amino acids. Trimming removed 2 bases from V and 7 bases from J, with 17 bases in between. Here the CDR3 reads CASGLPGRGRGGYTF. CDR3 sequence (DNA): TGTGCTAGTGGTTTGCCAGGCAGGGGCCGGGGTGGCTACACCTTC.

The chain is built from TRBV5-4 and TRBJ1-2, with TRBD1 identical over 10 bases. There are 16 residues in the CDR3. V lost 2 bases to trimming and J lost 1 base; unmatched junction nucleotides: 5. The germline V gene encodes CDR1 SGHNT and CDR2 YYREEE (reference sequence). The CDR3 reads CASSFGTGDYNYGYTF. The CDR3 nucleotides are TGTGCCAGCAGCTTCGGGACAGGGGACTATAACTATGGCTACACCTTC. The entire variable domain, with the rest obtained from reference TRBV5-4 and TRBJ1-2, is as follows: ETGVTQSPTHLIKTRGQQVTLRCSSQSGHNTVSWYQQALGQGPQFIFQYYREEENGRGNFPPRFSGLQFPNYSSELNVNALELDDSALYLCASSFGTGDYNYGYTFGSGTRLTVV.

The J gene is TRBJ2-7, the V gene TRBV2; a possible D gene is TRBD1 (5 bases). The germline CDR1 and CDR2 sequences are SNHLY and FYNNEI. CDR3 length: 15 amino acids. V lost 0 bases, J lost 3 bases, and 12 bases lay in between. Written as DNA, the CDR3 is TGTGCCAGCAGTGAAGCGCTGGACAAGCTCTACGAGCAGTACTTC. Translating it yields CASSEALDKLYEQYF.

The chain uses TRBV4-3 and TRBJ2-1; D is perhaps TRBD2 (5 bases). The CDR3 runs to 13 residues. V lost 0 bases, J lost 7 bases, and 7 bases lay in between. CDR1 and CDR2 (germline): LGHNA, YSLEER. Written as DNA, the CDR3 is TGCGCCAGCAGCCAAGAGAGGGTTAATGAGCAGTTCTTC. Protein sequence: CASSQERVNEQFF.

This chain joins TRBV5-1 and TRBJ2-5, with 11 bases identical to TRBD1. The V gene end was trimmed by 3 bases and the J gene end by 5 bases; junction bases not matched to a gene: 9. The CDR3 extends over 16 amino acids. CDR1 is SGHRS, CDR2 YFSETQ, per germline. For the CDR3, the DNA is TGCGCCAGCAGCTCCGGGACAGGGGGTTCCTGGGAGACCCAGTACTTC. It is translated as CASSSGTGGSWETQYF. The whole variable domain, remainder taken from reference TRBV5-1 and TRBJ2-5, is KAGVTQTPRYLIKTRGQQVTLSCSPISGHRSVSWYQQTPGQGLQFLFEYFSETQRNKGNFPGRFSGRQFSNSRSEMNVSTLELGDSALYLCASSSGTGGSWETQYFGPGTRLLVL.

The chain has TRBV4-3 and TRBJ1-1; 12 bases map to TRBD1. Germline V lookup: CDR1 LGHNA, CDR2 YSLEER. With 4 bases clipped from V and 6 bases from J, the junction kept 6 bases outside the gene matches. The CDR3 loop spans 15 amino acids. CDR3 in DNA: TGCGCCAGCAGCCCCGGGACAGGGGGCGTCGCTGAAGCTTTCTTT. Its translation is CASSPGTGGVAEAFF.

V usage is TRBV4-3 and J usage is TRBJ2-2, with TRBD1 as a possible D gene (6 bases). V lost 9 bases and J 6 bases, leaving 8 bases between the germline ends. The CDR3 length is 11 residues. Per germline, CDR1 LGHNA and CDR2 YSLEER. CDR3 in DNA: TGCGCCAGTGAGGGGGCCGGGGAGCTGTTTTTT. Its protein product is CASEGAGELFF.

The chain combines TRBV19 with TRBJ2-3; D is possibly TRBD1 (6 bases). Germline V gene data show CDR1 as LNHDA and CDR2 as SQIVND (reference sequence). The germline V and J ends were trimmed by 8 bases and 0 bases, with 18 bases remaining between them. This CDR3 contains 16 residues. CDR3 protein: CASETGRSSSTDTQYF. In nucleotides, the CDR3 is TGTGCCAGTGAGACAGGACGGAGTTCTAGCACAGATACGCAGTATTTT.

The V gene is TRBV18, the J gene TRBJ1-4, with a tentative D call TRBD1 (5 bases). With 8 bases removed from V and 7 bases from J, the gap between germline ends came to 14 bases. The CDR3 has 13 residues. Germline-derived CDR1 and CDR2 are KGHSH and LQKENI. As DNA, the CDR3 is TGTGCCAGCCGGTACGGTACAGGTGAAAAACTGTTTTTT. Residues: CASRYGTGEKLFF.

V is TRBV6-5 and J is TRBJ2-5, with 10 bases aligning to TRBD2. The CDR3 runs 15 residues. The V and J ends lost 6 bases and 1 base, in that order; junction bases with no gene match: 5. CDR1 and CDR2 (germline): MNHEY, SVGAGI. The CDR3 coding sequence is TGTGCCAGCAGCTACGGACTAGCGGCCCAAGAGACCCAGTACTTC. It specifies CASSYGLAAQETQYF.

V and J are TRBV4-1 and TRBJ2-3, with D possibly being TRBD2 (6 bases). Germline V gives CDR1 MGHRA, CDR2 YSYEKL. The length of the CDR3 is 16 residues. V was shortened by 0 bases and J by 1 base, with 11 bases between the two germline ends. The chain's CDR3 is CASSQEPSVGTDTQYF. Written as DNA, the CDR3 is TGCGCCAGCAGCCAAGAACCTAGCGTGGGCACAGATACGCAGTATTTT.

The chain employs TRBV7-9 and TRBJ1-1; D possibly corresponds to TRBD1 (6 bases). Trimming pared 7 bases from V and 8 bases from J, leaving 14 bases between. Germline CDR1 SEHNR, CDR2 FQNEAQ (reference sequence). The CDR3 runs 12 residues. CDR3 sequence (DNA): TGTGCCAGCACCCAAACGGGGGGCGAAGCTTTCTTT. Encoded protein: CASTQTGGEAFF.

The V gene is TRBV7-2, the J gene TRBJ2-7; no firm D call. Germline V lookup: CDR1 SGHTA, CDR2 FQGNSA. V was trimmed by 5 bases and J by 0 bases, leaving 5 bases between them. This CDR3 contains 12 residues. This CDR3 reads CASSRSSYEQYF. Written as DNA, the CDR3 is TGTGCCAGCAGCAGGAGCTCCTACGAGCAGTACTTC. Full variable domain (remainder filled in from reference TRBV7-2 and TRBJ2-7): GAGVSQSPSNKVTEKGKDVELRCDPISGHTALYWYRQSLGQGLEFLIYFQGNSAPDKSGLPSDRFSAERTGGSVSTLTIQRTQQEDSAVYLCASSRSSYEQYFGPGTRLTVT.

The chain combines TRBV27 with TRBJ2-7; tentatively, D is TRBD1 (6 bases). Looked up from germline, CDR1 is MNHEY and CDR2 is SMNVEV (reference sequence). The CDR3 totals 13 residues. Trimming removed 6 bases from V and 3 bases from J, with 12 bases in between. The chain's CDR3 is CASRTGLFYEQYF. The CDR3 bases are TGTGCCAGCAGAACAGGGCTCTTCTACGAGCAGTACTTC.

The gene calls are TRBV7-8 and TRBJ1-2; 9 bases align to TRBD1. Germline V gene lookup returns CDR1 SGHVS and CDR2 FQNEAQ. J was trimmed by 12 bases and V by 0 bases; bases with no gene match: 14. CDR3 size: 16 residues. The CDR3 protein is CASSLATRRDRVFHTF. The CDR3 nucleotides are TGTGCCAGCAGCTTAGCGACCCGGCGGGACAGGGTTTTCCACACCTTC. Using reference TRBV7-8 and TRBJ1-2 for the parts outside the CDR3, the full variable domain is GAGVSQSPRYKVAKRGQDVALRCDPISGHVSLFWYQQALGQGPEFLTYFQNEAQLDKSGLPSDRFFAERPEGSVSTLKIQRTQQEDSAVYLCASSLATRRDRVFHTFGSGTRLTVV.

V and J are TRBV5-4 and TRBJ2-5, with 13 bases fitting TRBD2. Germline V lookup: CDR1 SGHNT, CDR2 YYREEE (reference sequence). The length of the CDR3 is 17 residues. V lost 3 bases, J lost 1 base, and 6 bases stayed unmatched. The CDR3 reads CASSSGGTSGVQETQYF. DNA of the CDR3: TGTGCCAGCAGCTCCGGCGGGACTAGCGGGGTCCAAGAGACCCAGTACTTC.

J is TRBJ1-2 and V is TRBV25-1; TRBD1 is a possible D gene (5 bases). Trimming removed 6 bases from V and 4 bases from J, with 12 bases in between. There are 13 residues in the CDR3. Germline values: CDR1 MGHDK, CDR2 SYGVNS. CDR3 bases: TGTGCCAGCAGGGGGGGACCGACCTATGGCTACACCTTC. Its translation is CASRGGPTYGYTF.

In this sample, this clone turned up a few times. The V call is TRBV4-1, the J call TRBJ2-7; D call uncertain. Germline CDR1 MGHRA, CDR2 YSYEKL. The CDR3 sequence is 14 residues long. The V end lost 3 bases, the J end lost 4 bases, and 13 bases lay between the germline ends. In DNA, the CDR3 is TGCGCCAGCAGCCATCCCCTAGACGAATACGAGCAGTACTTC. As protein: CASSHPLDEYEQYF.

J is TRBJ2-3 and V is TRBV4-2; the match to TRBD2 covers 11 bases. The CDR3 is made up of 15 amino acids. Germline V gives CDR1 LGHNA, CDR2 YNFKEQ. J was trimmed by 6 bases and V by 0 bases; bases with no gene match: 2. The CDR3 loop reads CASSQDRLAGDTQYF. The CDR3 DNA sequence: TGTGCCAGCAGCCAAGATCGACTAGCGGGGGATACGCAGTATTTT.

V usage is TRBV14 and J usage is TRBJ2-2; weak D call: TRBD1 (6 bases). The CDR3 is made up of 15 amino acids. The V gene's germline CDR1 is SGHDN and CDR2 FVKESK. The V and J ends lost 1 base and 11 bases respectively, with 17 bases between them. The CDR3 sequence is CASSQVGRGHNELFF. The CDR3 bases are TGTGCCAGCAGCCAAGTAGGACGGGGACATAACGAGCTGTTTTTT.

As concerns this clone: Other DNA sequences in this specimen translate into the identical CDR3. The V and J genes are TRBV20-1 and TRBJ1-1; 7 bases agree with TRBD1. The CDR3 runs 11 residues. Germline V gene lookup returns CDR1 DFQATT and CDR2 SNEGSKA (reference sequence). Unmatched junction bases numbered 1, after V lost 1 base and J lost 8 bases. CDR3 loop: CSARGGGEAFF. CDR3 DNA sequence: TGCAGTGCTAGAGGAGGGGGCGAAGCTTTCTTT.

The chain has TRBV5-8 and TRBJ2-1; tentatively, D is TRBD2 (5 bases). The CDR3 loop spans 12 amino acids. Germline values: CDR1 SGHTS, CDR2 YDEGEE. Trimming took 0 bases from V and 8 from J, leaving 6 bases between them. CDR3 coding DNA: TGTGCCAGCAGCTTGGCGAGGGATGAGCAGTTCTTC. Translation: CASSLARDEQFF.

This clone was seen a handful of times. The CDR3 nucleotides read TGTGCCAGTAGCCCTATTGACAGGGAGAATTCACCCCTCCACTTT. It codes for CASSPIDRENSPLHF. The gene calls are TRBV19 and TRBJ1-6; 7 nucleotides match TRBD1. This CDR3 contains 15 residues. CDR1 is LNHDA, CDR2 SQIVND, per germline (reference sequence). J lost 7 bases, V lost 6 bases, and 9 bases had no gene match.

This sequence joins TRBV9 and TRBJ1-2; weak D call: TRBD1 (6 bases). CDR1 and CDR2 from the germline V gene are SGDLS and YYNGEE. The CDR3 is 14 residues long. V was shortened by 4 bases and J by 0 bases, with 10 bases between the two germline ends. The CDR3 protein is CASSPRGANYGYTF. The CDR3, as DNA: TGTGCCAGCAGCCCCAGGGGAGCTAACTATGGCTACACCTTC. The variable domain in full, with the rest retrieved from reference TRBV9 and TRBJ1-2, is DSGVTQTPKHLITATGQRVTLRCSPRSGDLSVYWYQQSLDQGLQFLIQYYNGEERAKGNILERFSAQQFPDLHSELNLSSLELGDSALYFCASSPRGANYGYTFGSGTRLTVV.